These 4 T cell receptor beta chains were all obtained from the same sample, sequenced in a study of T cells in Graves' hyperthyroidism and ophthalmopathy. Regions amplified from RNA transcripts were the TCR beta CDR3 regions. The HTBI primer set drove a first-round RT-PCR of the TCR CDR3. TCRdb redid the calling of the multiplex PCR reads with MiXCR, one entry per CDR3 protein. The repertoire holds about 710,000 distinct CDR3 sequences, about a sixth seen once, with around 7.7% in the top ten. The sequencing sample was made of blood. All receptors derive from a young man with Graves' hyperthyroidism.

This chain joins TRBV2 and TRBJ1-3; D not resolved. The CDR3 is 16 amino acids. CDR1 and CDR2 from the germline V gene are SNHLY and FYNNEI. Trimming removed 6 bases from V and 4 bases from J, with 19 bases in between. CDR3 sequence (DNA): TGTGCCAGCAGGTCTCCGGGATATATTCCCGGAAACACCATATATTTT. Residues: CASRSPGYIPGNTIYF.

This chain connects TRBV29-1 to TRBJ2-5; D gene ambiguous. The CDR3 has 13 amino acids. V dropped 8 bases and J dropped 2 bases, with 15 bases sitting between them. Germline CDR1 SQVTM, CDR2 ANQGSEA. The CDR3 bases are TGCAGCTACAAGTTGGTCGCGCAAGAGACCCAGTACTTC. This sequence encodes CSYKLVAQETQYF.

The rearrangement uses TRBV19 and TRBJ2-3; 9 bases are a match to TRBD2. J lost 7 bases, V lost 3 bases, and 11 bases had no gene match. Germline CDR1 reads LNHDA; CDR2 reads SQIVND (reference sequence). The CDR3 covers 16 residues. CDR3 nucleotide sequence: TGTGCCAGTAGTATCCCCCCGGTAGCGGGAGTAAATACGCAGTATTTT. This sequence encodes CASSIPPVAGVNTQYF.

V usage is TRBV28 and J usage is TRBJ1-1; D ambiguous. Germline V CDR1 and CDR2: MDHEN, SYDVKM. V was shortened by 1 base and J by 5 bases, with 8 bases between the two germline ends. The CDR3 is made up of 13 amino acids. The CDR3 coding sequence is TGTGCCAGCAGTTTATTACGCAGAACTGAAGCTTTCTTT. This sequence encodes CASSLLRRTEAFF.